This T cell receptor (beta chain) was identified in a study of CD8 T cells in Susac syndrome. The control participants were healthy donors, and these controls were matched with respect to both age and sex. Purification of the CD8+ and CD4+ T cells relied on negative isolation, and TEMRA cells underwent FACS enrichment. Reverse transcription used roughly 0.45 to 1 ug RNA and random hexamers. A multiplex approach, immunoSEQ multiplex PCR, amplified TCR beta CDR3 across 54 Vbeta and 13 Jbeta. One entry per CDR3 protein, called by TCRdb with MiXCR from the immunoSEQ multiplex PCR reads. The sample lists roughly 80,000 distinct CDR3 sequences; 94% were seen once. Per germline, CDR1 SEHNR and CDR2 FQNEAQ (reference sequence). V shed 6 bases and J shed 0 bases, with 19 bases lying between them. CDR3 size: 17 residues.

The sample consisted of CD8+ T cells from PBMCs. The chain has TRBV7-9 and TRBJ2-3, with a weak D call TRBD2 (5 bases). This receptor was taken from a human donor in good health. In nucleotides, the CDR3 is TGTGCCAGCAGACAACCGATTGACGGACTTAGCACAGATACGCAGTATTTT. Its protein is CASRQPIDGLSTDTQYF.